The 5 T cell receptor beta chains presented below share a single source sample, sequenced in a study of cytomegalovirus exposure and HLA in healthy donors. The PCR was carried out with 60 Vbeta primers and 13 Jbeta primers. The table came from immunoSEQ multiplex PCR; TCRdb's copy has only in-frame clones and leaves some out. Of more than 95,000 clones detected, 79% appear once; the ten largest clones hold around 4.5%. Source material: PBMCs. Receptor source: a man aged 30 to 39 in good health and CMV-seropositive.

V is TRBV4-3 and J is TRBJ1-2, with a weak D call TRBD1 (6 bases). CDR1 is LGHNA, CDR2 YSLEER, per germline. The CDR3 spans 15 residues. V lost 1 base and J 4 bases, leaving 13 bases between the germline ends. The CDR3 is CASSQVAGAGYGYTF. The CDR3 DNA sequence: TGCGCCAGCAGCCAAGTCGCAGGGGCGGGCTATGGCTACACCTTC.

V usage is TRBV18 and J usage is TRBJ1-4, with unresolved D. Germline V CDR1 and CDR2: KGHSH, LQKENI. V shed 3 bases and J shed 4 bases, with 9 bases lying between them. CDR3 length: 14 residues. CDR3 DNA: TGTGCCAGCTCACCCGACTCCTTTAATGAAAAACTGTTTTTT. It encodes CASSPDSFNEKLFF.

The V gene is TRBV6-6, the J gene TRBJ2-5; tentatively, D is TRBD2 (6 bases). V was cut by 1 base and J by 5 bases, with 11 bases left in between. The CDR3 totals 14 residues. Germline V gene data show CDR1 as MNHNY and CDR2 as SVGAGI (reference sequence). CDR3 sequence reads: CASSYLEGRETQYF. In DNA, the CDR3 is TGTGCCAGCAGTTACTTGGAGGGCCGGGAGACCCAGTACTTC.

In its sample, this clone was seen once. The chain recombines TRBV7-9 with TRBJ2-1; 7 bases match TRBD2. Germline assignment: CDR1 SEHNR and CDR2 FQNEAQ (reference sequence). V shed 6 bases and J 8 bases; nucleotides not matched to a gene: 22. This CDR3 contains 18 residues. The CDR3 loop is CASRPKAGSGFSGYEQFF. CDR3 coding DNA: TGTGCCAGCAGACCTAAAGCGGGATCAGGTTTCAGCGGTTATGAGCAGTTCTTC. The full variable domain, its missing parts supplied by reference TRBV7-9 and TRBJ2-1, is DTGVSQNPRHKITKRGQNVTFRCDPISEHNRLYWYRQTLGQGPEFLTYFQNEAQLEKSRLLSDRFSAERPKGSFSTLEIQRTEQGDSAMYLCASRPKAGSGFSGYEQFFGPGTRLTVL.

This clone was recorded once. The chain carries TRBV11-3 and TRBJ1-4; TRBD1 matches 7 bases. CDR1 SGHNT and CDR2 YENEEA come from the germline V gene. The ends lost 4 bases at V and 7 bases at J; junction bases unmatched: 3. The CDR3 is 13 amino acids. CDR3 sequence reads: CASSYRQGEKLFF. In nucleotides, the CDR3 is TGTGCCAGCAGCTACCGACAGGGTGAAAAACTGTTTTTT.